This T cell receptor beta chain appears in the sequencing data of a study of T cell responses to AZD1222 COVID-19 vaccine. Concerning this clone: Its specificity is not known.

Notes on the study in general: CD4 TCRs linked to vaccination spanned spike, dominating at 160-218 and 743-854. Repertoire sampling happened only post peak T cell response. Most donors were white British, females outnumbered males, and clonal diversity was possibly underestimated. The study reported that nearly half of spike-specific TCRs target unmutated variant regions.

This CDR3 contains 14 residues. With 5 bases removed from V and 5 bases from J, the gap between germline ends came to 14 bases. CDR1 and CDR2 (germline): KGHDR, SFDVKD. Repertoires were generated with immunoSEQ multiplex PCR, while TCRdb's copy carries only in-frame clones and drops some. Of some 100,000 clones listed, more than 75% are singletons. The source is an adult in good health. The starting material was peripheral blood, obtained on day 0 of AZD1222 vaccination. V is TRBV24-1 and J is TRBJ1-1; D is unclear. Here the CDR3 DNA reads TGTGCCACCAGTGGGACCGGCACCGGGACTGAAGCTTTCTTT. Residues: CATSGTGTGTEAFF.